The source of this T cell receptor (beta chain) is a study of blood T cell repertoires in COVID-19. Study in general: Whether acute or convalescent, the COVID-19 samples came from the United States, Italy and Spain. T cells, B-cell-depleted T cells, or PBMCs supplied cDNA or gDNA.

The V gene's germline CDR1 is SGHTA and CDR2 FQGNSA. V lost 1 base and J lost 1; bases outside the gene matches: 6. The CDR3 covers 17 residues. The sample holds a few counts of this clone. Residents of under 25 US areas, aged roughly 18 to 89 years, made up the participants. In the original analysis: Nucleated cell counts were estimated from reference gene primer amplification. Assay used: immunoSEQ multiplex PCR; TCRdb lists only in-frame clones, some missing. V, J and clone size are taken as reported in that table, and D and trimming were inferred from the DNA itself. The repertoire has about 140,000 clones, 80% to 85% of them found once; the top ten carry around 5.5%.

The sequencing sample was made of PBMCs or T cells enriched from blood (not recorded which). This sequence joins TRBV7-2 and TRBJ2-3; the match to TRBD2 covers 9 bases. The TCR originated in a man in his forties or fifties with acute COVID-19. The CDR3 sequence is CASSLDRSSGGTDTQYF. The CDR3 coding sequence is TGTGCCAGCAGCTTAGATCGGTCTAGCGGGGGCACAGATACGCAGTATTTT. Full variable domain (missing parts from reference TRBV7-2 and TRBJ2-3): GAGVSQSPSNKVTEKGKDVELRCDPISGHTALYWYRQSLGQGLEFLIYFQGNSAPDKSGLPSDRFSAERTGGSVSTLTIQRTQQEDSAVYLCASSLDRSSGGTDTQYFGPGTRLTVL.